This TCR beta chain is from a study of blood T cell repertoires in COVID-19. Overall study: The United States, Italy and Spain supplied acute and convalescent COVID-19 samples. The cDNA or gDNA used as material had been derived from T cells, B-cell-depleted T cells, or PBMCs.

The participants were between about 18 and 89 years old and came from some 23 US areas. The V segment lost 0 bases and the J segment 8 bases; nucleotides outside the gene matches: 8. CDR3 length: 14 amino acids. Germline CDR1 is GTSNPN and CDR2 is SVGIG (reference sequence). The repertoire was sequenced with immunoSEQ multiplex PCR; TCRdb's copy has only in-frame clones and lacks some. The table includes 360,000 or so clones, roughly 91% detected once. The TCR sequence derives from a woman aged 25 to 39 who had recovered from COVID-19. The V and J genes are TRBV30 and TRBJ1-1; TRBD1 matches 8 bases. Material for sequencing was PBMCs or T cells enriched from blood (not recorded which). Here the CDR3 reads CAWSVQGGRSEAFF. The CDR3, as DNA: TGTGCCTGGAGTGTACAGGGGGGACGATCCGAAGCTTTCTTT.